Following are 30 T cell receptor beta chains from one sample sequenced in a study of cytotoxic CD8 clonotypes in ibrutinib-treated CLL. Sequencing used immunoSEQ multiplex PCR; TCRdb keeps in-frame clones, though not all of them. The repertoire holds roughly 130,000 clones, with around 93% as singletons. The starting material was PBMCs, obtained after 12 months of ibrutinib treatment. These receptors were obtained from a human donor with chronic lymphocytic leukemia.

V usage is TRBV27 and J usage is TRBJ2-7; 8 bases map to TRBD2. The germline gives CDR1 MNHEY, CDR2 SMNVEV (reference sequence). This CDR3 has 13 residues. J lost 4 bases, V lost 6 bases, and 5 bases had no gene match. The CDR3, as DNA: TGTGCCAGCAGCGGCTTAGCGGGGTACGAGCAGTACTTC. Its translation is CASSGLAGYEQYF.

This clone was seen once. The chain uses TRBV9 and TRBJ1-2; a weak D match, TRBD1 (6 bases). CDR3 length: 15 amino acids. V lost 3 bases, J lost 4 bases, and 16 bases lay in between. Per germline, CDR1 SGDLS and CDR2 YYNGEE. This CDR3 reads CASSDIPGGSYGYTF. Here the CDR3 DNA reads TGTGCCAGCAGCGACATCCCGGGGGGCTCCTATGGCTACACCTTC.

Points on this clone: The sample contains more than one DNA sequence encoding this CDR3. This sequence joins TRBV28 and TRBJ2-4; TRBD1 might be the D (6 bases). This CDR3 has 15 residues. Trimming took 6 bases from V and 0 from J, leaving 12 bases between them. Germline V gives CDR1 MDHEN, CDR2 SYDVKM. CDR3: CASSRTELAKNIQYF. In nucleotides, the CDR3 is TGTGCCAGCAGCAGGACAGAACTAGCCAAAAACATTCAGTACTTC.

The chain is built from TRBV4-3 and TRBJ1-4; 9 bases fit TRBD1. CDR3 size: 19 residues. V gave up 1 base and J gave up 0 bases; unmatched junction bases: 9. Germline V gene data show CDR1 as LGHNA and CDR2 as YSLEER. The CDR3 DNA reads TGCGCCAGCAGCCAAGTCCCGGGACAGGGAGGGGCAACTAATGAAAAACTGTTTTTT. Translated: CASSQVPGQGGATNEKLFF.

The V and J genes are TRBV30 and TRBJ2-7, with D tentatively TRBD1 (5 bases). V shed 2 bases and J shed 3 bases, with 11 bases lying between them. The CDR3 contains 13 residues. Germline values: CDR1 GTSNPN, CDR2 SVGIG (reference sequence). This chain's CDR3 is CAWSTQGLYEQYF. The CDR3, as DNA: TGTGCCTGGAGTACCCAGGGTCTCTACGAGCAGTACTTC.

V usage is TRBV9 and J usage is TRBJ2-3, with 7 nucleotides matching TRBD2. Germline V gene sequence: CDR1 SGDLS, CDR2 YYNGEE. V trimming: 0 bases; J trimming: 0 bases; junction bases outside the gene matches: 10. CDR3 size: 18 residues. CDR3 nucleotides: TGTGCCAGCAGCGTAGAACGCGGGGGAGCAAGTAGCACAGATACGCAGTATTTT. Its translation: CASSVERGGASSTDTQYF.

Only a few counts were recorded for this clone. The DNA of the CDR3 is TGTGCCAGCAGTTTAAAGGGGGCAGTCTATAGCAATCAGCCCCAGCATTTT. This gives the protein CASSLKGAVYSNQPQHF. This rearrangement joins TRBV28 to TRBJ1-5; 7 bases are shared with TRBD1. The CDR3 consists of 17 residues. The V gene end was trimmed by 2 bases and the J gene end by 0 bases; junction bases not matched to a gene: 7. The germline CDR1 and CDR2 sequences are MDHEN and SYDVKM.

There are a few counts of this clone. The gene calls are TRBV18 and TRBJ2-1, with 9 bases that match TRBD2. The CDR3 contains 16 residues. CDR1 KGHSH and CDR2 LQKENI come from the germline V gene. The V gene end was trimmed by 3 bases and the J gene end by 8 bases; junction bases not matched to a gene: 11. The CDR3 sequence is CASSPRSSGTGHEQFF. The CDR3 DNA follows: TGTGCCAGCTCACCTAGGTCTAGCGGGACGGGGCATGAGCAGTTCTTC.

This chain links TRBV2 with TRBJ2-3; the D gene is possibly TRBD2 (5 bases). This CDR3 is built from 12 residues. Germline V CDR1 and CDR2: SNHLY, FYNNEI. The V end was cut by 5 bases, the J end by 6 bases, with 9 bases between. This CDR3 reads CASSSGVDTQYF. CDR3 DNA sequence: TGTGCCAGCAGTTCCGGGGTTGATACGCAGTATTTT. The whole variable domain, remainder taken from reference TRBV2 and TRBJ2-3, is EPEVTQTPSHQVTQMGQEVILRCVPISNHLYFYWYRQILGQKVEFLVSFYNNEISEKSEIFDDQFSVERPDGSNFTLKIRSTKLEDSAMYFCASSSGVDTQYFGPGTRLTVL.

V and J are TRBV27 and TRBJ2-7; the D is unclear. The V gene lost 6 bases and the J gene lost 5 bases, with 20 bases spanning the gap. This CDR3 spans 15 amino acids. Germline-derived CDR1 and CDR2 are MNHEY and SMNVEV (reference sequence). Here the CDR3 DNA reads TGTGCCAGCAGCCCAGTCGGAGCAGGATTCCACGAGCAGTACTTC. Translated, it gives CASSPVGAGFHEQYF.

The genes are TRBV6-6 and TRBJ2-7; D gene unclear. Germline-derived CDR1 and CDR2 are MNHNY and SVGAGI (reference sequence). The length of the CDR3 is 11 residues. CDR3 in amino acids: CAIGPFYEQYF. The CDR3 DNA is TGTGCTATTGGGCCTTTCTACGAGCAGTACTTC.

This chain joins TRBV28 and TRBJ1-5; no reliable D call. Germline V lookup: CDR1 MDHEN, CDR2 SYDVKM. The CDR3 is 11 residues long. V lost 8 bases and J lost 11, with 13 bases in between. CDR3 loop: CASGVGLAQHF. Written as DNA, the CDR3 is TGTGCCAGCGGCGTGGGTTTGGCCCAGCATTTT.

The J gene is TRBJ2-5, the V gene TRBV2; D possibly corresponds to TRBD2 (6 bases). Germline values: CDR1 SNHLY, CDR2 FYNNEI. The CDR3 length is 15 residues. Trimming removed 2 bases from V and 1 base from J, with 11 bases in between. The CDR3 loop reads CASSESVAVQETQYF. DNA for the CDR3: TGTGCCAGCAGTGAAAGTGTAGCGGTCCAAGAGACCCAGTACTTC.

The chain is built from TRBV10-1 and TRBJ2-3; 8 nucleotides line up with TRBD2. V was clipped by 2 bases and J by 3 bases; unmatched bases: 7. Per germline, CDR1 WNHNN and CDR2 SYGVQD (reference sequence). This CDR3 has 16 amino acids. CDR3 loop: CASSESSAGGTDTQYF. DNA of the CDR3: TGCGCCAGCAGTGAGAGTTCGGCGGGAGGTACAGATACGCAGTATTTT.

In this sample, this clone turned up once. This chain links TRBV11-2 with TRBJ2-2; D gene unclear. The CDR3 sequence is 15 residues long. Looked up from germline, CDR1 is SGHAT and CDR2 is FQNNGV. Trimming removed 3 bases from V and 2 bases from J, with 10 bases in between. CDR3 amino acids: CASSFSMGNTGELFF. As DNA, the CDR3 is TGTGCCAGCAGCTTTTCCATGGGCAACACCGGGGAGCTGTTTTTT.

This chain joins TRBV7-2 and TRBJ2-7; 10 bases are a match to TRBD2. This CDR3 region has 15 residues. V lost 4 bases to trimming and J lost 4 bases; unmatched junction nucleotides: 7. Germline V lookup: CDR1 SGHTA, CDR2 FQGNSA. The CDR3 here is CASSWTSGIAYEQYF. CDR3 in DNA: TGTGCCAGCAGCTGGACTAGCGGCATCGCGTACGAGCAGTACTTC.

CDR3 in DNA: TGCGCCAGCAGTGCCAAGAGTTATGGCTACACCTTC. Amino acid sequence: CASSAKSYGYTF. The gene calls are TRBV10-2 and TRBJ1-2, with unresolved D. The CDR3 length is 12 residues. V shed 4 bases and J shed 5 bases, with 8 bases lying between them. Germline V gene data show CDR1 as WSHSY and CDR2 as SAAADI.

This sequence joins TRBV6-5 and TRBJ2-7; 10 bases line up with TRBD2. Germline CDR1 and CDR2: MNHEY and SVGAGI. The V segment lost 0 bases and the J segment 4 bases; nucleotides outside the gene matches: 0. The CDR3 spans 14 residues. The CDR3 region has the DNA TGTGCCAGCAGTTACTCGACTAGCGGGTACGAGCAGTACTTC. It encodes CASSYSTSGYEQYF.

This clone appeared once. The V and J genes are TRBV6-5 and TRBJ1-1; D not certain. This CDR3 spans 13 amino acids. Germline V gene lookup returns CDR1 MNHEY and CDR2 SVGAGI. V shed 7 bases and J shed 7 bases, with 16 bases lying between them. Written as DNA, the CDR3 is TGTGCCAGCACCAAATCTGGGTGGAGTGAAGCTTTCTTT. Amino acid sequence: CASTKSGWSEAFF.

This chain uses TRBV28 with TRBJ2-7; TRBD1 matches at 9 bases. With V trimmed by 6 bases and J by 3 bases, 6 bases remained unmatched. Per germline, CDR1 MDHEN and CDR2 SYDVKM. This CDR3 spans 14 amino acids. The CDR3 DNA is TGTGCCAGCAGGCCCGGGACAGGGCTCTACGAGCAGTACTTC. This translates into CASRPGTGLYEQYF.

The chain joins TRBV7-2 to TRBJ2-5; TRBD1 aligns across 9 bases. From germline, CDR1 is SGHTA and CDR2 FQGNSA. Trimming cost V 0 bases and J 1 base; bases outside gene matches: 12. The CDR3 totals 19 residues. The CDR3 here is CASSLARGTGTTFQETQYF. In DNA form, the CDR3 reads TGTGCCAGCAGCTTAGCGCGGGGGACAGGGACCACCTTCCAAGAGACCCAGTACTTC. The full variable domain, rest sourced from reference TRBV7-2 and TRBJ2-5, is GAGVSQSPSNKVTEKGKDVELRCDPISGHTALYWYRQSLGQGLEFLIYFQGNSAPDKSGLPSDRFSAERTGGSVSTLTIQRTQQEDSAVYLCASSLARGTGTTFQETQYFGPGTRLLVL.

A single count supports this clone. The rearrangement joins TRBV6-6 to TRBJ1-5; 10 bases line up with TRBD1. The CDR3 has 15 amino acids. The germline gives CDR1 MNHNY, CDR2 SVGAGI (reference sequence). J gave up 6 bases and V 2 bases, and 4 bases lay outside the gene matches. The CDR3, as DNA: TGTGCCAGCAGTTACCCCGGGACAGGGGCTCAGCCCCAGCATTTT. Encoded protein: CASSYPGTGAQPQHF.

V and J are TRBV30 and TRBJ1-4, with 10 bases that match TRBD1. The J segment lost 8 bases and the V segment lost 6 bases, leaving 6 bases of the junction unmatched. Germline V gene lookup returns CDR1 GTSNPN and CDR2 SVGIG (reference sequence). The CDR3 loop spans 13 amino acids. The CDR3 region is CACPGQGLEKLFF. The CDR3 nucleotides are TGTGCCTGCCCGGGACAGGGGCTGGAAAAACTGTTTTTT.

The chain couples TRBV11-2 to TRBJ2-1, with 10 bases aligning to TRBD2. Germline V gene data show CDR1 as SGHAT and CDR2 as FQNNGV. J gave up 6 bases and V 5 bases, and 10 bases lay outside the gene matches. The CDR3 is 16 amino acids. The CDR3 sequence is CASSPNLAGAFNEQFF. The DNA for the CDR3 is TGTGCCAGCAGCCCGAATCTAGCGGGAGCTTTCAATGAGCAGTTCTTC.

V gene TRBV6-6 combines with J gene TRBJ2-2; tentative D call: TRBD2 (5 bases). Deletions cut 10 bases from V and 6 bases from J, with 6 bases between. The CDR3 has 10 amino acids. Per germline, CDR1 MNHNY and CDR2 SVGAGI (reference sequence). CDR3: CATGSGELFF. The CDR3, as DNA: TGTGCCACGGGATCCGGGGAGCTGTTTTTT.

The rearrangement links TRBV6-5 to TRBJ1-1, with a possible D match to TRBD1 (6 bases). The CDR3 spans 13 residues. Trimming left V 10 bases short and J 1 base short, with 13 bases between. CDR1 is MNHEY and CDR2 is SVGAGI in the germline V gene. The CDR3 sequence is CATSQGRNTEAFF. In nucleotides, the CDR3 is TGTGCCACCTCCCAGGGGCGGAACACTGAAGCTTTCTTT.

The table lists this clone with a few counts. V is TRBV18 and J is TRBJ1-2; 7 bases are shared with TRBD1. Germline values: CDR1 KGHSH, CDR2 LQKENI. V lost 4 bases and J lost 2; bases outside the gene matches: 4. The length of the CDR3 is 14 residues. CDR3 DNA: TGTGCCAGCTCACTCCCCAGGGGGAACTATGGCTACACCTTC. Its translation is CASSLPRGNYGYTF. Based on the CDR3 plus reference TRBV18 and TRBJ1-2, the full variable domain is NAGVMQNPRHLVRRRGQEARLRCSPMKGHSHVYWYRQLPEEGLKFMVYLQKENIIDESGMPKERFSAEFPKEGPSILRIQQVVRGDSAAYFCASSLPRGNYGYTFGSGTRLTVV.

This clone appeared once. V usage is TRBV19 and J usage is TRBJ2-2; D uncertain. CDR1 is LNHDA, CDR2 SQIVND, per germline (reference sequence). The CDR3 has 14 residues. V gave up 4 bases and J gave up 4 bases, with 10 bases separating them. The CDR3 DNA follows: TGTGCCAGTAGTACCCAGAAAGCCACCGGGGAGCTGTTTTTT. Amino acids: CASSTQKATGELFF.

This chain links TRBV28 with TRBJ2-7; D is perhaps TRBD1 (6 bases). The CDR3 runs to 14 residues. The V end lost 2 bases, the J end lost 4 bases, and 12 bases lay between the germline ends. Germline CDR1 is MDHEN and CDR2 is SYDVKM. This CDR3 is CASSLRGFRYEQYF. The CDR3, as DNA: TGTGCCAGCAGTTTAAGGGGGTTTCGGTACGAGCAGTACTTC. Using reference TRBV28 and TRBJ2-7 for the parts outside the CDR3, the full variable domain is DVKVTQSSRYLVKRTGEKVFLECVQDMDHENMFWYRQDPGLGLRLIYFSYDVKMKEKGDIPEGYSVSREKKERFSLILESASTNQTSMYLCASSLRGFRYEQYFGPGTRLTVT.

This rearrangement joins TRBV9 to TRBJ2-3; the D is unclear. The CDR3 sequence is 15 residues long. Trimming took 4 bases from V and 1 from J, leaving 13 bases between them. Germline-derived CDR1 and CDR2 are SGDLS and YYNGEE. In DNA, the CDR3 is TGTGCCAGCAGCCCCCGACTCGCAGGCACAGATACGCAGTATTTT. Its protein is CASSPRLAGTDTQYF.